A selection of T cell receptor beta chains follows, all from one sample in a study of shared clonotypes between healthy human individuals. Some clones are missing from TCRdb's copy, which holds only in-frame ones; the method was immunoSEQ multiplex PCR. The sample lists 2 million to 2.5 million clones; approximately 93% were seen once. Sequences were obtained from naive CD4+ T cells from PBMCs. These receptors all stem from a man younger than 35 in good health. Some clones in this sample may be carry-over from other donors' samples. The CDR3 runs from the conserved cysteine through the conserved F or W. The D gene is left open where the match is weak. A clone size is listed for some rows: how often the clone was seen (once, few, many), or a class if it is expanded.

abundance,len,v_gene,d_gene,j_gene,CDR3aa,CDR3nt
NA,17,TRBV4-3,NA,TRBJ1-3,CASSQAQFPYSGNTIYF,TGCGCCAGCAGCCAAGCACAGTTTCCTTATTCTGGAAACACCATATATTTT
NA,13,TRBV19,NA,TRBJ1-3,CASRTAGGDTIYF,TGTGCCAGTAGAACCGCAGGTGGGGACACCATATATTTT
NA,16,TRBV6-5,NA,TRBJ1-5,CASSSTTPGGNQPQHF,TGTGCCAGCAGTTCGACCACCCCGGGCGGCAATCAGCCCCAGCATTTT
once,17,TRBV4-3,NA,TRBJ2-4,CASSQAPLSRSGNIQYF,TGCGCCAGCAGCCAAGCCCCCCTCAGCAGGAGCGGAAACATTCAGTACTTC
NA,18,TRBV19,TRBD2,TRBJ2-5,CASSTGLAGVFTEETQYF,TGTGCCAGTAGTACGGGACTAGCGGGAGTTTTCACGGAAGAGACCCAGTACTTC
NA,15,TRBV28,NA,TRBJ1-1,CASSPRGRGNTEAFF,TGTGCCAGCAGTCCCCGGGGACGGGGAAACACTGAAGCTTTCTTT
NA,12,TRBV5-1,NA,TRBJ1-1,CASSREGVEAFF,TGCGCCAGCAGCCGCGAAGGGGTAGAAGCTTTCTTT
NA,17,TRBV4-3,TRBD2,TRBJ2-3,CASSQLLSGRGGDTQYF,TGCGCCAGCAGCCAGCTCCTAAGCGGGAGGGGGGGAGATACGCAGTATTTT
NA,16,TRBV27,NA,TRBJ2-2,CASMREVGGSTGELFF,TGTGCCAGCATGAGGGAAGTCGGGGGATCCACCGGGGAGCTGTTTTTT
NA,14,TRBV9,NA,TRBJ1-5,CAQTGVSTAQPQHF,TGTGCCCAAACCGGGGTCTCAACAGCTCAGCCCCAGCATTTT
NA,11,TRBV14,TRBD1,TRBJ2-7,CASGTGFEQYF,TGTGCCAGCGGGACAGGGTTCGAGCAGTACTTC
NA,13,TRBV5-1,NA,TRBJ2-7,CASSLGTRDEQYF,TGCGCCAGCAGCTTGGGGACAAGGGACGAGCAGTACTTC
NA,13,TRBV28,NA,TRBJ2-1,CASSLPTGNEQFF,TGTGCCAGCAGTCTCCCGACGGGGAATGAGCAGTTCTTC
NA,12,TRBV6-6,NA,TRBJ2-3,CASVSHTDTQYF,TGTGCCAGCGTCTCGCACACAGATACGCAGTATTTT
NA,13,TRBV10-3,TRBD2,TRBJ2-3,CAISGTSGDTQYF,TGTGCCATCAGTGGGACTAGCGGGGATACGCAGTATTTT
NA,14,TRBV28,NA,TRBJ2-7,CASSLSGRPYEQYF,TGTGCCAGCAGTCTATCGGGCAGGCCCTACGAGCAGTACTTC
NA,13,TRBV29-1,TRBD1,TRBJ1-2,CSVEDRGRVGYTF,TGCAGCGTTGAAGACAGGGGGCGTGTTGGCTACACCTTC
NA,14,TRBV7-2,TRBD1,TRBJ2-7,CASSFRQGAYEQYF,TGTGCCAGCAGCTTCCGACAGGGGGCCTACGAGCAGTACTTC
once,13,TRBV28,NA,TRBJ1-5,CASRGTDRGPQHF,TGTGCCAGCCGGGGTACGGACCGGGGGCCCCAGCATTTT
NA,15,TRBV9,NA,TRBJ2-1,CASSAALGSYNEQFF,TGTGCCAGCAGCGCCGCACTAGGGTCCTACAATGAGCAGTTCTTC
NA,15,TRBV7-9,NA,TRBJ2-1,CASSPRRGSYNEQFF,TGTGCCAGCAGCCCCAGAAGGGGCTCCTACAATGAGCAGTTCTTC
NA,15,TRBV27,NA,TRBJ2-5,CASSKLVSRGETQYF,TGTGCCAGCAGTAAACTAGTGAGCAGGGGAGAGACCCAGTACTTC
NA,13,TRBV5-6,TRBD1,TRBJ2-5,CASSPDRGETQYF,TGTGCCAGCAGCCCTGACAGGGGAGAGACCCAGTACTTC
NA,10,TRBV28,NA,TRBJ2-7,CASSRYEQYF,TGTGCCAGCAGTCGTTACGAGCAGTACTTC
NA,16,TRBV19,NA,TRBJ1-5,CASTVDRTYSNQPQHF,TGTGCCAGTACCGTCGACAGAACCTATAGCAATCAGCCCCAGCATTTT
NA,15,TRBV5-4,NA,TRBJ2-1,CASSDGPMENNEQFF,TGTGCCAGCAGCGACGGGCCAATGGAAAACAATGAGCAGTTCTTC
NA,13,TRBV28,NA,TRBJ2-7,CASRFQGSYEQYF,TGTGCCAGCAGGTTTCAGGGGTCCTACGAGCAGTACTTC
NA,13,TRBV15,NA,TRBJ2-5,CATSRELSETQYF,TGTGCCACCAGCAGGGAACTTTCGGAGACCCAGTACTTC
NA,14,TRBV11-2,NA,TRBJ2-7,CASSLAAGNYEQYF,TGTGCCAGCAGCTTAGCGGCAGGGAACTACGAGCAGTACTTC
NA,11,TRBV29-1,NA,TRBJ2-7,CSVETGYEQYF,TGCAGCGTTGAAACGGGCTACGAGCAGTACTTC
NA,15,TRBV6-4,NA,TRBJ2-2,CASSDWYPNTGELFF,TGTGCCAGCAGTGATTGGTACCCCAACACCGGGGAGCTGTTTTTT
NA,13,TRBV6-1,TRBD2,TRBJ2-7,CASRGAGVYEQYF,TGTGCCAGCAGAGGAGCGGGAGTCTACGAGCAGTACTTC
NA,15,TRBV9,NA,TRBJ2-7,CASSVSLGAPEGQYF,TGTGCCAGCAGCGTATCCCTGGGGGCGCCCGAGGGGCAGTACTTC
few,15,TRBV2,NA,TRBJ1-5,CASSDRGYGNQPQHF,TGTGCCAGCAGTGACAGGGGTTATGGCAATCAGCCCCAGCATTTT
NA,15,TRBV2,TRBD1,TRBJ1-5,CASRIGTVSNQPQHF,TGTGCCAGCAGGATTGGGACAGTTAGCAATCAGCCCCAGCATTTT
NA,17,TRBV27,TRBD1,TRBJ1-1,CASSLSPRGQLKTEAFF,TGTGCCAGCAGTTTATCTCCCAGGGGGCAGTTGAAGACTGAAGCTTTCTTT
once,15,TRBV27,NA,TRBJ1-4,CASSLSRQGYEKLFF,TGTGCCAGCAGTTTATCGAGGCAGGGTTACGAAAAACTGTTTTTT
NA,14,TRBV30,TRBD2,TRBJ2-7,CAWTRPGGTYEQYF,TGTGCCTGGACTCGACCGGGAGGCACCTACGAGCAGTACTTC
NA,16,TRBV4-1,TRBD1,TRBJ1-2,CASRKAGQGEGFGYTF,TGCGCCAGCAGAAAAGCGGGACAGGGTGAGGGTTTTGGCTACACCTTC
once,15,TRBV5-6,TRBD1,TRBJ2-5,CASSPMLTGGETQYF,TGTGCCAGCAGCCCCATGCTCACAGGGGGAGAGACCCAGTACTTC
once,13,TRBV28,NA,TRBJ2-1,CATAGAGYNEQFF,TGTGCCACCGCAGGGGCCGGCTACAATGAGCAGTTCTTC
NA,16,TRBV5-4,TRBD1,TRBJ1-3,CASSLSQGRGLDTIYF,TGTGCCAGCAGCTTGTCCCAAGGCAGGGGGCTAGACACCATATATTTT
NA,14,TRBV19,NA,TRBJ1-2,CASSIAQLNYGYTF,TGTGCCAGTAGTATCGCGCAGCTTAACTATGGCTACACCTTC
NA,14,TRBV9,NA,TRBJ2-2,CASSVAVNTGELFF,TGTGCCAGCAGCGTAGCTGTGAACACCGGGGAGCTGTTTTTT
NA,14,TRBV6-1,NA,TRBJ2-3,CASKSSATTDTQYF,TGTGCCAGCAAGAGTAGCGCCACCACAGATACGCAGTATTTT
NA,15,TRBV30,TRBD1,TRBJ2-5,CACRRTGGFQETQYF,TGTGCCTGCCGCCGGACAGGGGGGTTCCAAGAGACCCAGTACTTC
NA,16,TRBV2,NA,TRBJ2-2,CASSRGTLRGSGELFF,TGTGCCAGCAGTAGAGGGACACTCCGAGGGTCCGGGGAGCTGTTTTTT
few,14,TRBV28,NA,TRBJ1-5,CASSAGIGNQPQHF,TGTGCCAGCAGTGCCGGTATAGGGAATCAGCCCCAGCATTTT
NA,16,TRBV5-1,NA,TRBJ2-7,CASSLGSGGSSYEQYF,TGCGCCAGCAGCTTGGGGAGCGGAGGATCCTCCTACGAGCAGTACTTC
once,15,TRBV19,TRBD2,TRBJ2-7,CASSAGTSEYDEQYF,TGTGCCAGTAGTGCCGGGACTAGCGAGTACGACGAGCAGTACTTC
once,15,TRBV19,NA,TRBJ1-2,CASATSGLANYGYTF,TGTGCCAGTGCCACGAGCGGTCTTGCTAACTATGGCTACACCTTC